Given below is one TCR beta chain in context. The V gene's germline CDR1 is SNHLY and CDR2 FYNNEI. Trimming removed 0 bases at V and 11 bases at J, with 17 bases between. This CDR3 comprises 15 residues. Data came from immunoSEQ multiplex PCR; TCRdb stores just in-frame clones and leaves some out. The sample has about 120,000 clones; 70% to 90% are singletons. This specimen belongs to a study of blood T cell repertoires in COVID-19. At the level of the study: The United States, Italy and Spain provided the acute and convalescent COVID-19 samples.

This TCR came from a man aged 55 to 70 with acute or convalescent COVID-19. This chain joins TRBV2 and TRBJ2-4; weak D call: TRBD1 (6 bases). Input material: peripheral blood. The CDR3 sequence: CASSEATGGIKVQYF. CDR3 coding DNA: TGTGCCAGCAGTGAAGCCACTGGGGGCATTAAAGTTCAGTACTTC.